This is a list of T cell receptor beta chains from one sample in a study of Ad26.COV2.S vaccination and SARS-CoV-2 variants. Only in-frame clones appear in the TCRdb table, and some are missing; sequencing was by immunoSEQ multiplex PCR. The sample holds fewer than 400,000 clones, around 89% seen once. The material sequenced was peripheral blood, taken in a trial of Ad26.COV2.S vaccine versus placebo. Source of these receptors: a person aged 18-65 years who received the Ad26.COV2.S COVID-19 vaccine or a placebo. Both conserved end residues are part of each CDR3. Each record gives: J gene, clone size, V gene, D gene, CDR3 DNA, CDR3 protein. D genes are given only for firm matches. A row's size may be missing; if present it is once, few, many or a size class.

TRBJ2-7	NA	TRBV30	TRBD2	TGTGCCTGGAGTCGGGAGGTGGGCATCCACTACGAGCAGTACTTC	CAWSREVGIHYEQYF
TRBJ1-2	NA	TRBV6-5	TRBD1	TGTGCCAGCAGCCAAGCCGCCCGGGACAGGGGTGGCTACACCTTC	CASSQAARDRGGYTF
TRBJ1-6	NA	TRBV19	NA	TGTGCCAGTAGTATAGTTGGCAGGGGAGATTCACCCCTCCACTTT	CASSIVGRGDSPLHF
TRBJ1-5	NA	TRBV28	TRBD1	TGTGCCAGCAGACGACAGGGGGATAGCAATCAGCCCCAGCATTTT	CASRRQGDSNQPQHF
TRBJ2-5	NA	TRBV10-1	NA	TGCGCCAGCAGTGAGTCAACAGGTCAAGAGACCCAGTACTTC	CASSESTGQETQYF
TRBJ1-2	NA	TRBV30	NA	TGTGCCTGGCGGGGACTATTGACAGTCTATGGCTACACCTTC	CAWRGLLTVYGYTF
TRBJ1-2	NA	TRBV11-3	TRBD1	TGTGCCAGCAGCGGGGACAGGCACCCTTATGGCTACACCTTC	CASSGDRHPYGYTF
TRBJ2-7	NA	TRBV6-1	NA	TGTGCCAGCAGTGTACAAACCGGGACGAAGGCCACCTACGAGCAGTACTTC	CASSVQTGTKATYEQYF
TRBJ1-6	NA	TRBV19	NA	TGTGCCAGTAGTATTGGGTCCGGAAATTCACCCCTCCACTTT	CASSIGSGNSPLHF
TRBJ2-7	NA	TRBV10-3	NA	TGTGCCATCACCCCCCGCCCCGGGGGTTCCTACGAGCAGTACTTC	CAITPRPGGSYEQYF
TRBJ2-3	NA	TRBV30	TRBD2	TGTGCCTGGAGTGTGGCTAGCGGGAGTGCAGATACGCAGTATTTT	CAWSVASGSADTQYF
TRBJ2-1	NA	TRBV2	TRBD2	TGTGCCAGCAGAAGGACTAGCCAATACAATGAGCAGTTCTTC	CASRRTSQYNEQFF
TRBJ2-1	NA	TRBV7-9	NA	TGTGCCAGCAGCCCGCTTGGAGCACAAAGCTCCTACAATGAGCAGTTCTTC	CASSPLGAQSSYNEQFF
TRBJ2-2	NA	TRBV2	NA	TGTGCCAGCAGTGATACGGGAGCCACCGGGGAGCTGTTTTTT	CASSDTGATGELFF
TRBJ2-7	once	TRBV7-2	NA	TGTGCCAGCAGCTATGGCAGGGCGTACGAGCAGTACTTC	CASSYGRAYEQYF
TRBJ1-5	NA	TRBV5-1	TRBD1	TGCGCCAGCAGCTTATTGCCCGCCGGGACAGGTGGAAATCAGCCCCAGCATTTT	CASSLLPAGTGGNQPQHF
TRBJ2-7	few	TRBV30	NA	TGTGCCTGGAGTGTACCCAGCGCCTACGAGCAGTACTTC	CAWSVPSAYEQYF
TRBJ1-5	NA	TRBV9	NA	TGTGCCAGCAGCCGAACGGGAGGGGACGGACAGCCCCAGCATTTT	CASSRTGGDGQPQHF
TRBJ1-2	NA	TRBV28	NA	TGTGCCACCGGGGATGGCTACACCTTC	CATGDGYTF
TRBJ2-7	NA	TRBV19	TRBD2	TGTGCCAGTAGCGGGAGGAGGTCCTACGAGCAGTACTTC	CASSGRRSYEQYF